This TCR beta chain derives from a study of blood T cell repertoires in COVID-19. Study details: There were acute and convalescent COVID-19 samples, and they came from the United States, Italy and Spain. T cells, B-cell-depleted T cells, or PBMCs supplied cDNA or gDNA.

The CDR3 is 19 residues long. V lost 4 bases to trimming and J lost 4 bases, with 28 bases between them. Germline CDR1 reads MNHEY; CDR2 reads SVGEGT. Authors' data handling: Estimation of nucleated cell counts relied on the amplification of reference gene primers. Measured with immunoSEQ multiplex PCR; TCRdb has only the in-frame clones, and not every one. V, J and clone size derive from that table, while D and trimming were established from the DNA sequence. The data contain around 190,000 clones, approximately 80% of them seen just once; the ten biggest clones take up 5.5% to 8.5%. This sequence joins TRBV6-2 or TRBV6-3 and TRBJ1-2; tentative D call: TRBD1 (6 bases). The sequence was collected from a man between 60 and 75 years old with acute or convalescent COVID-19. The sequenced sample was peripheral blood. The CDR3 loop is CASSFERGASIANRYGYTF. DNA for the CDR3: TGTGCCAGCAGTTTCGAGCGGGGGGCGTCCATAGCTAATCGCTATGGCTACACCTTC.